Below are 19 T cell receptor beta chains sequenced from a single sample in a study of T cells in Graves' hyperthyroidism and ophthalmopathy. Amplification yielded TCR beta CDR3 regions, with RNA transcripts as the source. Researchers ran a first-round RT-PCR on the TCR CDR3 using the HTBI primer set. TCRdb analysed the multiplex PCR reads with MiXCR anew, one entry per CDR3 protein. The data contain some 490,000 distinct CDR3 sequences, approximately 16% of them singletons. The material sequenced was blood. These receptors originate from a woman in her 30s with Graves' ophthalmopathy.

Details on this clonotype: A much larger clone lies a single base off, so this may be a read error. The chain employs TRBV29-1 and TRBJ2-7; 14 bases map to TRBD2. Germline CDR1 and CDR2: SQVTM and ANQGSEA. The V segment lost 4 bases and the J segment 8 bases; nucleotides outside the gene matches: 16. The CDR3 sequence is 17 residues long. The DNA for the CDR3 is TGCAGCGTTGCCTCCATCCGTGGCGGGACTAGCGGGAGTAAGCAGTACTTC. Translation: CSVASIRGGTSGSKQYF.

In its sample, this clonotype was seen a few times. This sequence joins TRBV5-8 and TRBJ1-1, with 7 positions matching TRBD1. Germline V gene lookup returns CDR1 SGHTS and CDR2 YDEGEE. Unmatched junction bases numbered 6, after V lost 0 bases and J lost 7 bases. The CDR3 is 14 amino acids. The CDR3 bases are TGTGCCAGCAGCTTGGGACAGGGACTGGGTGAAGCTTTCTTT. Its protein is CASSLGQGLGEAFF.

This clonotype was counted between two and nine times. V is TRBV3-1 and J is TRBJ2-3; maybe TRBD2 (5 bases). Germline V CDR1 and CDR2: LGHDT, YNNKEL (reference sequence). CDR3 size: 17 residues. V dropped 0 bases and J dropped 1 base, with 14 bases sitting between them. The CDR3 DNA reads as TGTGCCAGCAGCCAAGATCAGTCCGCGGGTCGCACAGATACGCAGTATTTT. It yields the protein CASSQDQSAGRTDTQYF.

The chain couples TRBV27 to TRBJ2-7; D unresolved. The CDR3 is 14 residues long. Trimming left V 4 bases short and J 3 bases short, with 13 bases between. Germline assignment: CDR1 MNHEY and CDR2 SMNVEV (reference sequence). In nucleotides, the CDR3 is TGTGCCAGCAGTTCCCTTAGCCCGGGCTACGAGCAGTACTTC. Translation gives CASSSLSPGYEQYF.

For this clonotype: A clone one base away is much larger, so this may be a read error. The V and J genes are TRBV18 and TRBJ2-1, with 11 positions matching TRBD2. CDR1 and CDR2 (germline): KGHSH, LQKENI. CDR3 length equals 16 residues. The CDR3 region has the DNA TGTGCCAGCCCACCTTGGGGGACTAGCGGATACAATGAGCAGTTCTTC. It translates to CASPPWGTSGYNEQFF.

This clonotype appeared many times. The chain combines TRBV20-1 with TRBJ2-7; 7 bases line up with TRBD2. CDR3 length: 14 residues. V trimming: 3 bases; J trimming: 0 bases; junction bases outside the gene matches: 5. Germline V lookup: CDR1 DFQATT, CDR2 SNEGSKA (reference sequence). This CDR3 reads CSARPSGGSYEQYF. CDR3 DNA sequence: TGCAGTGCTAGGCCTAGCGGAGGCTCCTACGAGCAGTACTTC.

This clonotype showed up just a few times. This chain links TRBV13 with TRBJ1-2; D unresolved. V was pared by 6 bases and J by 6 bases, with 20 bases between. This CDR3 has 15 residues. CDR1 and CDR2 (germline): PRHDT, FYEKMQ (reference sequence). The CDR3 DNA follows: TGTGCCAGCAGTCCCCTCCGGGCTCTACCCCATGGCTACACCTTC. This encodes CASSPLRALPHGYTF.

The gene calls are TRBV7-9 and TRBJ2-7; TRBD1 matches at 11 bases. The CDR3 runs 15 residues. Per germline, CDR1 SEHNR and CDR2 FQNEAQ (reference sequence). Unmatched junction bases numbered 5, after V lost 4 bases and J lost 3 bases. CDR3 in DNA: TGTGCCAGCAGCTCCTGGGACAGGGGGATCTACGAGCAGTACTTC. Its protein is CASSSWDRGIYEQYF.

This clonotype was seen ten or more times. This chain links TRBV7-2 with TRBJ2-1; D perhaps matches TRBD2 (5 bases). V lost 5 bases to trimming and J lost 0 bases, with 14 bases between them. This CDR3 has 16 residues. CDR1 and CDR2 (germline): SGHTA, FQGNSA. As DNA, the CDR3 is TGTGCCAGCAGCCCTCCGGGGAGAAGCTCCTACAATGAGCAGTTCTTC. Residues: CASSPPGRSSYNEQFF. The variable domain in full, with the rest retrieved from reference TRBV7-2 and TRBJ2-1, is GAGVSQSPSNKVTEKGKDVELRCDPISGHTALYWYRQSLGQGLEFLIYFQGNSAPDKSGLPSDRFSAERTGGSVSTLTIQRTQQEDSAVYLCASSPPGRSSYNEQFFGPGTRLTVL.

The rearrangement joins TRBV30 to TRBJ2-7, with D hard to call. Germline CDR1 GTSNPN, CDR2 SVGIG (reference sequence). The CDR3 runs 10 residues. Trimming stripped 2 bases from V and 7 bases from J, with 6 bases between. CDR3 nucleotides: TGTGCCTGGAGTATGGGAGAGCAGTACTTC. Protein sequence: CAWSMGEQYF.

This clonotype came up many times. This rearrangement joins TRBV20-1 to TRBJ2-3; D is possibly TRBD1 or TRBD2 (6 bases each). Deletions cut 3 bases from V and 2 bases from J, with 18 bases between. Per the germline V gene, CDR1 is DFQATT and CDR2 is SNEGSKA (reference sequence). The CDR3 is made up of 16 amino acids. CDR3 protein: CSASGGLATNTDTQYF. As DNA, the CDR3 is TGCAGTGCTAGTGGGGGGCTAGCGACCAACACAGATACGCAGTATTTT.

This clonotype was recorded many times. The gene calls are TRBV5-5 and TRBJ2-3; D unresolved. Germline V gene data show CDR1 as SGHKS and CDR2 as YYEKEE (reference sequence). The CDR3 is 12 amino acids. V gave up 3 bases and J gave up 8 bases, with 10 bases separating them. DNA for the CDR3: TGTGCCAGCAGCTCATGGGATGGTACGCAGTATTTT. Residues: CASSSWDGTQYF.

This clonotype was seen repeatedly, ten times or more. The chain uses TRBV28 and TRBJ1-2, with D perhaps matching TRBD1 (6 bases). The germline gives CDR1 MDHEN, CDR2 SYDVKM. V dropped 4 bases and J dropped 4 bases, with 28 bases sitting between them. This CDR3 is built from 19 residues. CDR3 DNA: TGTGCCAGCAGTTCTCACCTACCGGAGGTGGGGGGGGCATTCTATGGCTACACCTTC. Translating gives CASSSHLPEVGGAFYGYTF.

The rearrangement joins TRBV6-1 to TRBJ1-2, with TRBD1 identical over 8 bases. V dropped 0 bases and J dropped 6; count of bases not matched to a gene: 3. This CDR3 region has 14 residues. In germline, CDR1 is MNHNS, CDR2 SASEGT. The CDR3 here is CASSEAWDRHGYTF. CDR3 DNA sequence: TGTGCCAGCAGTGAAGCTTGGGACAGGCATGGCTACACCTTC.

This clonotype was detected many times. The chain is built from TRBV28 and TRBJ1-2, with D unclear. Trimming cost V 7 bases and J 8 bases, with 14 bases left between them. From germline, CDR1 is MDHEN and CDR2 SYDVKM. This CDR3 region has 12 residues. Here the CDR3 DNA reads TGTGCCAGCACCGTGGGGTCGGGAGGCTACACCTTC. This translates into CASTVGSGGYTF.

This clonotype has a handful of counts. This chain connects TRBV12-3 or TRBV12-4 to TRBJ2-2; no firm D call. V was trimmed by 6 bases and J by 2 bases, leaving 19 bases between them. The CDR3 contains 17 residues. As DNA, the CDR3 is TGTGCCAGCAGCCCTAGTAACCGCCTTCTTAACACCGGGGAGCTGTTTTTT. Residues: CASSPSNRLLNTGELFF.

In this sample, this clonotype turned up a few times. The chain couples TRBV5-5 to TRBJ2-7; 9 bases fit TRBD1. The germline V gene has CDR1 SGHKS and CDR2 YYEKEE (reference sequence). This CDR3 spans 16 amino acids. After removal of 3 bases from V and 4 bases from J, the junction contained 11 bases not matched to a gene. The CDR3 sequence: CASSWASGQGVYEQYF. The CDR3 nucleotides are TGTGCCAGCAGCTGGGCCTCGGGACAGGGTGTGTACGAGCAGTACTTC.

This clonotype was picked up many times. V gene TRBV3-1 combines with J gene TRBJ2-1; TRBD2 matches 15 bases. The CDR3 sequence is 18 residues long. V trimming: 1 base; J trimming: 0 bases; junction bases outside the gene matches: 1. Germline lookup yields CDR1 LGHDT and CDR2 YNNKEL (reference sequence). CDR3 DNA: TGTGCCAGCAGCCAAGCGGGACTAGCGGGAGGCTCCTACAATGAGCAGTTCTTC. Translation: CASSQAGLAGGSYNEQFF.

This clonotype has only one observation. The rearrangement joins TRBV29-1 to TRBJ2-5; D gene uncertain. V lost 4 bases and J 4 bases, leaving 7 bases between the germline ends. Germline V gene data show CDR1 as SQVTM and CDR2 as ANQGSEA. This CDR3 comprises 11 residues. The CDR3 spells CSVGWGETQYF. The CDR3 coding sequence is TGCAGCGTTGGGTGGGGAGAGACCCAGTACTTC. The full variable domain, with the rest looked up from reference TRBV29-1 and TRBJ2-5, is SAVISQKPSRDICQRGTSLTIQCQVDSQVTMMFWYRQQPGQSLTLIATANQGSEATYESGFVIDKFPISRPNLTFSTLTVSNMSPEDSSIYLCSVGWGETQYFGPGTRLLVL.